The rows below give T cell receptor beta chains drawn from one sample of a study of CD8+CD57+ T cells in acquired aplastic anemia. Using its own MiXCR run on the reads, TCRdb lists one record per CDR3 protein. The table records around 130,000 distinct CDR3 sequences, under 60% of them present only once. Sequencing was done on a sample of sorted CD4+, CD8+, or CD8+CD57+ T cells (not recorded which) from PBMCs. These receptor sequences come from a human donor with aplastic anemia. CDR3s include the opening cysteine and the closing phenylalanine or tryptophan. A D gene is named only where the DNA matches it firmly. The listing skips clone size in some rows; elsewhere it reads once, few, many or a size class.

>-|TRBV5-4|-|TRBJ1-6
TGTGCCAGCAGCGAGGACAGTACCCGGCCCCCACCCCTCCACTTT
CASSEDSTRPPPLHF
>few|TRBV2|-|TRBJ2-7
TGTGCCAGCAGTGAACTGGCACCACCCTACGAGCAGTACTTC
CASSELAPPYEQYF
>-|TRBV24-1|TRBD1|TRBJ2-1
TGTGCCACCAGTGATTTAGGGACAGGGGGTCCCGAGCAGTTCTTC
CATSDLGTGGPEQFF
>many|TRBV7-9|-|TRBJ1-4
TGTGCCAGCAGCCCACACAGGGAGGGTGAAAAACTGTTTTTT
CASSPHREGEKLFF
>many|TRBV2|-|TRBJ2-1
TGTGCCAGCAGTGACGAGGTTTACAATGAGCAGTTCTTC
CASSDEVYNEQFF
>once|TRBV7-9|-|TRBJ1-1
TGTGCCAGCAGCTTCGACCTAACAGGGTTCACTGAAGCTTTCTTT
CASSFDLTGFTEAFF
>-|TRBV20-1|TRBD2|TRBJ2-1
TGCAGTGCTCCATACCTAACCGGGACTAGCGGTGATGAGCAGTTCTTC
CSAPYLTGTSGDEQFF
>-|TRBV7-3|TRBD2|TRBJ2-3
TGTGCCAGCAACTTAGGCGCGGGGGGACCCACAGATACGCAGTATTTT
CASNLGAGGPTDTQYF
>-|TRBV2|-|TRBJ2-7
TGTGCCAGCGTTGGCGGATCCTCCTACGAGCAGTACTTC
CASVGGSSYEQYF
>-|TRBV29-1|-|TRBJ1-4
TGCAGCGTTGGACCCGCAGGGTACGTTGGAGAAAAACTGTTTTTT
CSVGPAGYVGEKLFF
>few|TRBV24-1|-|TRBJ1-2
TGTGCCACCAGTGATTTAGGACGCTACTATGGCTACACCTTC
CATSDLGRYYGYTF
>-|TRBV7-7|-|TRBJ1-6
TGTGCTAGCAGCTTAGTAGCCGGGGGTTGGTCACCCCTCCACTTT
CASSLVAGGWSPLHF
>-|TRBV24-1|-|TRBJ2-3
TGTGCCACCAGTGATCTGGGAAAGGGCACAGATACGCAGTATTTT
CATSDLGKGTDTQYF
>-|TRBV19|-|TRBJ1-4
TGTGCCAGTAGTATAGACAGGGGCCGTAATGAAAAACTGTTTTTT
CASSIDRGRNEKLFF
>many|TRBV2|-|TRBJ1-6
TGTGCCAGCAGTCGCTTTAGGGAGGGAAGCGCCTTCTATAATTCACCCCTCCACTTT
CASSRFREGSAFYNSPLHF
>few|TRBV20-1|TRBD2|TRBJ2-5
TGCAGTGCGAAGGGTAGCGGGAGAGAGACCCAGTACTTC
CSAKGSGRETQYF
>once|TRBV24-1|-|TRBJ2-3
TGTACCACCAGTGACGCGAGGACGGTCCCAGATACGCAGTATTTT
CTTSDARTVPDTQYF
>-|TRBV20-1|-|TRBJ1-2
TGCAGTGCCCCGGACCTTGAGAGGGGCTACACCTTC
CSAPDLERGYTF
>-|TRBV7-9|-|TRBJ1-6
TGTGCCAGCAGCCGCGGGGATTCACCCCTCCACTTT
CASSRGDSPLHF
>-|TRBV20-1|-|TRBJ1-5
TGCAGTGCCGCGGGTGGCGGAGGGTCCCAGCATTTT
CSAAGGGGSQHF
>-|TRBV5-1|TRBD2|TRBJ2-3
TGCGCCAGCATGATTAGCGGGAGGGGAACAGATACGCAGTATTTT
CASMISGRGTDTQYF
>many|TRBV9|-|TRBJ2-3
TGTGCCAGCAGCTTGAGGGGGGTCACAGATACGCAGTATTTT
CASSLRGVTDTQYF
>-|TRBV2|-|TRBJ1-4
TGTGCCAGCAGAACCCGGGCCATAGAGGAAAAACTGTTTTTT
CASRTRAIEEKLFF
>-|TRBV29-1|TRBD1|TRBJ1-5
TGCAGCGTGCCCGGACAGGGGACACAGCCCCAGCATTTT
CSVPGQGTQPQHF
>-|TRBV29-1|-|TRBJ2-5
TGCAGCGTTGGAAAGGGGGGGGGAGGTGAGACCCAGTACTTC
CSVGKGGGGETQYF
>many|TRBV6-6|TRBD1|TRBJ1-6
TGTGCCAGCAGTTACTCGGTACAGGGGGGCTCACCCCTCCACTTT
CASSYSVQGGSPLHF
>once|TRBV29-1|-|TRBJ2-3
TGCAGCGGGAGGATTAGGGCAGATACGCAGTATTTT
CSGRIRADTQYF
>many|TRBV6-4|-|TRBJ2-3
TGTGCCAGCAGTGACAGGGGAGGCACAGATACGCAGTATTTT
CASSDRGGTDTQYF
>few|TRBV15|TRBD2|TRBJ2-5
TGTGCCACCAGCAGATCCGGGGGGGAGGAGACCCAGTACTTC
CATSRSGGEETQYF
>-|TRBV10-3|TRBD2|TRBJ2-3
TGTGCCATCAGAAAGGGGGTAGCGGGGGGAGCAGATACGCAGTATTTT
CAIRKGVAGGADTQYF
>-|TRBV2|-|TRBJ1-2
TGTGCCAGCAGCTTGAAAGGGGGTGAGGTTGGCTACACCTTC
CASSLKGGEVGYTF
>-|TRBV6-5|-|TRBJ1-1
TGTGCCAGCAGTTACGGCGACACTGAAGCTTTCTTT
CASSYGDTEAFF
>-|TRBV10-1|TRBD1|TRBJ1-5
TGCGCCAGCAGCGGACAGGAGAGCAATCAGCCCCAGCATTTT
CASSGQESNQPQHF
>-|TRBV13|-|TRBJ2-1
TGTGCCAGCAGCTTTTCCCATGAGCAGTTCTTC
CASSFSHEQFF
>-|TRBV5-6|-|TRBJ2-2
TGTGCCAGCAGCTTGGCCGGGAACACCGGGGAGCTGTTTTTT
CASSLAGNTGELFF